The rows below give T cell receptor beta chains drawn from one sample of a study of T cells in Graves' hyperthyroidism and ophthalmopathy. MiXCR, applied by TCRdb to the multiplex PCR reads, yields one record per CDR3 protein. The sample lists hundreds of thousands of distinct CDR3 sequences; roughly 14% were seen once. Sequencing was performed on blood. Every receptor here comes from a woman aged 40 to 49 with Graves' ophthalmopathy. Each CDR3 is given with its conserved first and last residue. The D gene is left open where the match is weak. The size entry is marked missing in some rows and otherwise reads once, few, many or a size class.

clone_size: many
j_call: TRBJ1-2
v_call: TRBV28
d_call: -
cdr3_aa: CASSLGRGNGYTF
cdr3_nt: TGTGCCAGCAGTTTAGGGCGCGGAAATGGCTACACCTTC

clone_size: many
j_call: TRBJ2-5
v_call: TRBV6-2/TRBV6-3
d_call: TRBD2
cdr3_aa: CATATLAGGVWETQYF
cdr3_nt: TGTGCCACCGCGACCCTAGCGGGAGGAGTGTGGGAGACCCAGTACTTC

clone_size: many
j_call: TRBJ2-5
v_call: TRBV24-1
d_call: TRBD2
cdr3_aa: CATSASGRAIQETQYF
cdr3_nt: TGTGCCACCAGTGCTAGCGGGAGGGCGATCCAAGAGACCCAGTACTTC

clone_size: -
j_call: TRBJ2-7
v_call: TRBV28
d_call: -
cdr3_aa: CASTIQIRDEQYF
cdr3_nt: TGTGCCAGCACCATTCAGATTCGGGACGAGCAGTACTTC

clone_size: -
j_call: TRBJ2-7
v_call: TRBV4-1
d_call: TRBD1
cdr3_aa: CASSQAGTGRPYEQYF
cdr3_nt: TGCGCCAGCAGCCAAGCAGGGACAGGGAGGCCCTACGAGCAGTACTTC

clone_size: many
j_call: TRBJ2-5
v_call: TRBV27
d_call: -
cdr3_aa: CASSFPVKETQYF
cdr3_nt: TGTGCCAGCAGTTTCCCGGTTAAAGAGACCCAGTACTTC

clone_size: many
j_call: TRBJ1-6
v_call: TRBV12-3/TRBV12-4
d_call: -
cdr3_aa: CASSLGRNSPLHF
cdr3_nt: TGTGCCAGCAGTCTCGGACGGAATTCACCCCTCCACTTT

clone_size: many
j_call: TRBJ2-7
v_call: TRBV27
d_call: TRBD2
cdr3_aa: CASSLSQAGGLEQYF
cdr3_nt: TGTGCCAGCAGTTTATCCCAAGCGGGAGGGCTAGAGCAGTACTTC

clone_size: many
j_call: TRBJ2-5
v_call: TRBV6-2/TRBV6-3
d_call: -
cdr3_aa: CASSSLEETQYF
cdr3_nt: TGTGCCAGCAGTTCCCTAGAAGAGACCCAGTACTTC

clone_size: many
j_call: TRBJ2-4
v_call: TRBV15
d_call: -
cdr3_aa: CTTSRDFGDQAKNIQYF
cdr3_nt: TGTACCACCAGCAGAGATTTCGGGGATCAGGCCAAAAACATTCAGTACTTC

clone_size: -
j_call: TRBJ1-5
v_call: TRBV30
d_call: -
cdr3_aa: CAWSVPDGQYQPQHF
cdr3_nt: TGTGCCTGGAGTGTACCGGACGGCCAATATCAGCCCCAGCATTTT

clone_size: few
j_call: TRBJ2-7
v_call: TRBV12-3/TRBV12-4
d_call: -
cdr3_aa: CASSPPGGGNEQYF
cdr3_nt: TGTGCCAGCAGTCCCCCAGGGGGAGGCAACGAGCAGTACTTC

clone_size: many
j_call: TRBJ2-7
v_call: TRBV7-2
d_call: TRBD2
cdr3_aa: CASSFWGGSSYEQYF
cdr3_nt: TGTGCCAGCAGCTTTTGGGGGGGAAGCTCCTACGAGCAGTACTTC

clone_size: few
j_call: TRBJ2-2
v_call: TRBV30
d_call: TRBD2
cdr3_aa: CAWTAGVETGELFF
cdr3_nt: TGTGCCTGGACAGCGGGAGTAGAAACCGGGGAGCTGTTTTTT

clone_size: many
j_call: TRBJ2-2
v_call: TRBV11-1
d_call: -
cdr3_aa: CASSSEPDWGSDTGELFF
cdr3_nt: TGTGCCAGCAGCTCGGAACCGGATTGGGGTTCGGACACCGGGGAGCTGTTTTTT

clone_size: many
j_call: TRBJ2-5
v_call: TRBV6-1
d_call: -
cdr3_aa: CASWSFQETQYF
cdr3_nt: TGTGCCAGCTGGTCTTTCCAAGAGACCCAGTACTTC

clone_size: many
j_call: TRBJ1-2
v_call: TRBV19
d_call: -
cdr3_aa: CASSIDRSAGTNYGYTF
cdr3_nt: TGTGCCAGTAGTATAGATCGTTCTGCAGGCACTAACTATGGCTACACCTTC

clone_size: few
j_call: TRBJ2-2
v_call: TRBV11-1
d_call: TRBD1
cdr3_aa: CASSATRDREYGELFF
cdr3_nt: TGTGCCAGCAGCGCCACCCGGGACAGGGAGTACGGGGAGCTGTTTTTT

clone_size: many
j_call: TRBJ1-1
v_call: TRBV19
d_call: -
cdr3_aa: CASSNRKSALDTEAFF
cdr3_nt: TGTGCCAGTAGTAATAGGAAAAGTGCGCTTGACACTGAAGCTTTCTTT

clone_size: -
j_call: TRBJ2-2
v_call: TRBV30
d_call: TRBD2
cdr3_aa: CAWSPFSGRFTGELFF
cdr3_nt: TGTGCCTGGAGTCCCTTCAGCGGGAGGTTTACCGGGGAGCTGTTTTTT

clone_size: -
j_call: TRBJ2-7
v_call: TRBV11-3
d_call: TRBD2
cdr3_aa: CASSPRVAGSYEQYF
cdr3_nt: TGTGCCAGCAGCCCCAGGGTAGCGGGATCCTACGAGCAGTACTTC

clone_size: many
j_call: TRBJ2-7
v_call: TRBV4-2
d_call: TRBD2
cdr3_aa: CASSQEFTSGTEQYF
cdr3_nt: TGTGCCAGCAGCCAAGAATTCACTAGCGGGACCGAGCAGTACTTC

clone_size: few
j_call: TRBJ2-7
v_call: TRBV6-2/TRBV6-3
d_call: -
cdr3_aa: CASSHWTYEQYF
cdr3_nt: TGTGCCAGCAGCCACTGGACCTACGAGCAGTACTTC

clone_size: -
j_call: TRBJ1-6
v_call: TRBV2
d_call: -
cdr3_aa: CASSVTGWNSPLHF
cdr3_nt: TGTGCCAGCAGTGTCACAGGTTGGAATTCACCCCTCCACTTT

clone_size: many
j_call: TRBJ2-7
v_call: TRBV20-1
d_call: TRBD2
cdr3_aa: CSARIAGARSYEQYF
cdr3_nt: TGCAGTGCTAGAATAGCGGGAGCACGTTCCTACGAGCAGTACTTC

clone_size: many
j_call: TRBJ2-7
v_call: TRBV20-1
d_call: TRBD2
cdr3_aa: CSARDLSGRALGEQYF
cdr3_nt: TGCAGTGCTAGAGATCTAAGCGGGAGGGCCTTAGGGGAGCAGTACTTC

clone_size: few
j_call: TRBJ1-2
v_call: TRBV19
d_call: -
cdr3_aa: CASSEGYGCTF
cdr3_nt: TGTGCCAGTAGTGAGGGCTATGGCTGCACCTTC

clone_size: -
j_call: TRBJ1-1
v_call: TRBV4-1
d_call: TRBD1
cdr3_aa: CTSSARGLVGTEAFF
cdr3_nt: TGCACCAGCAGCGCCAGGGGGCTGGTGGGCACTGAAGCTTTCTTT

clone_size: many
j_call: TRBJ1-1
v_call: TRBV27
d_call: TRBD1
cdr3_aa: CASRILDTGDPDTEAFF
cdr3_nt: TGTGCCAGCAGAATTTTGGATACAGGGGACCCCGACACTGAAGCTTTCTTT

clone_size: -
j_call: TRBJ1-2
v_call: TRBV7-8
d_call: TRBD1
cdr3_aa: CASRPDRGPWGYTF
cdr3_nt: TGTGCCAGCAGACCGGACAGGGGGCCTTGGGGCTACACCTTC

clone_size: many
j_call: TRBJ1-5
v_call: TRBV28
d_call: TRBD1
cdr3_aa: CASSAQGAVQPQHF
cdr3_nt: TGTGCCAGCAGTGCTCAGGGGGCGGTTCAGCCCCAGCATTTT

clone_size: many
j_call: TRBJ2-7
v_call: TRBV4-3
d_call: TRBD2
cdr3_aa: CASSQETAGVAGLDEQYF
cdr3_nt: TGCGCCAGCAGCCAAGAAACTGCGGGGGTAGCGGGGCTTGACGAGCAGTACTTC

clone_size: few
j_call: TRBJ2-2
v_call: TRBV2
d_call: TRBD1
cdr3_aa: CASTWDRAGELFF
cdr3_nt: TGTGCCAGCACCTGGGACAGGGCCGGGGAGCTGTTTTTT

clone_size: many
j_call: TRBJ2-7
v_call: TRBV20-1
d_call: -
cdr3_aa: CSARSGLEQYF
cdr3_nt: TGCAGTGCCAGGTCCGGCCTCGAGCAGTACTTC

clone_size: few
j_call: TRBJ1-1
v_call: TRBV5-1
d_call: -
cdr3_aa: CASSLESSWLNTEAFF
cdr3_nt: TGCGCCAGCAGCCTGGAATCCTCCTGGTTGAACACTGAAGCTTTCTTT

clone_size: many
j_call: TRBJ2-7
v_call: TRBV6-2/TRBV6-3
d_call: TRBD2
cdr3_aa: CASGTSGRASYEQYF
cdr3_nt: TGTGCCAGCGGGACTAGCGGGAGGGCCTCCTACGAGCAGTACTTC

clone_size: many
j_call: TRBJ2-7
v_call: TRBV6-5
d_call: TRBD2
cdr3_aa: CASSYSIPGTRAHEQYF
cdr3_nt: TGTGCCAGCAGTTACTCGATCCCCGGGACTAGAGCCCACGAGCAGTACTTC

clone_size: many
j_call: TRBJ1-6
v_call: TRBV12-3/TRBV12-4
d_call: TRBD1
cdr3_aa: CASRLGQVDSPLHF
cdr3_nt: TGTGCCAGCAGGCTGGGACAGGTGGATTCACCCCTCCACTTT

clone_size: many
j_call: TRBJ2-5
v_call: TRBV7-2
d_call: TRBD2
cdr3_aa: CASSLSGDHETQYF
cdr3_nt: TGTGCCAGCAGCTTGAGCGGGGACCATGAGACCCAGTACTTC

clone_size: once
j_call: TRBJ1-1
v_call: TRBV10-3
d_call: TRBD1
cdr3_aa: CAISATTGSTEAFF
cdr3_nt: TGTGCCATCAGTGCCACGACAGGGAGCACTGAAGCTTTCTTT

clone_size: many
j_call: TRBJ1-2
v_call: TRBV19
d_call: TRBD1
cdr3_aa: CASSTPGQDYGYTF
cdr3_nt: TGTGCCAGTAGTACCCCGGGACAGGATTATGGCTACACCTTC

clone_size: -
j_call: TRBJ1-2
v_call: TRBV12-3/TRBV12-4
d_call: TRBD1
cdr3_aa: CASSRQGSLNHGYTF
cdr3_nt: TGTGCCAGCAGTAGACAGGGCAGCTTGAATCATGGCTACACCTTC

clone_size: many
j_call: TRBJ2-7
v_call: TRBV11-1
d_call: -
cdr3_aa: CASSFGDAEQYF
cdr3_nt: TGTGCCAGCAGCTTCGGAGACGCAGAGCAGTACTTC

clone_size: many
j_call: TRBJ1-3
v_call: TRBV6-5
d_call: -
cdr3_aa: CARQGTGNTIYF
cdr3_nt: TGTGCCAGACAGGGTACTGGAAACACCATATATTTT